This T cell receptor (beta chain) was identified in a study of T cells after yellow fever vaccination. Across the whole study: Low-cell-number fractions underwent preparation using SMART-Seq v4 Ultra Low Input. Overall study findings and caveats: The presence of abundant clonotypes contaminating from the bulk population was possible in FACS-sorted repertoires. A weaker but faster secondary response was observed, peaking on day 5 versus 15.

The CDR3 runs 15 residues. Germline CDR1 and CDR2: SGDLS and YYNGEE. Germline trimming cut 3 bases from V and 1 base from J; bases unmatched to any gene: 2. MiXCR, applied by TCRdb to the 5' RACE reads, yields one record per CDR3 protein. The sample shows around 340,000 distinct CDR3 sequences, about 8.7% of them seen only once. This clonotype appeared a few times. Its cognate antigen is unknown. Specimen: PBMCs, collected on the day of the first yellow fever vaccination. The source is a man aged 18 to 30 who received the YFV17D yellow fever vaccine. The chain links TRBV9 to TRBJ1-3; 9 bases line up with TRBD1. The CDR3 coding sequence is TGTGCCAGCAGCGAGACAGGGGGTTCTGGAAACACCATATATTTT. Residues: CASSETGGSGNTIYF.